The source of this TCR beta chain is a study of T cells in localized non-small cell lung cancer. With regard to this clone: As yet, its antigen is unknown.

TCRdb's table, derived via immunoSEQ multiplex PCR, lists solely in-frame clones and lacks some. The sample yields roughly 34,000 clones, approximately 86% seen once. V lost 0 bases and J lost 0, with 6 bases in between. CDR1 and CDR2 from the germline V gene are LGHNA and YSLEER. The CDR3 extends over 15 amino acids. Study-level findings and limits: Adjacent lung had a median around 60 of the 100 largest tumor clones.

Here the sequenced sample was peripheral blood mononuclear cells, taken before any cancer treatment. The chain uses TRBV4-3 and TRBJ1-5; D not certain. The TCR originated in a man between 35 and 75 years old with stage III lung adenocarcinoma. The CDR3 coding sequence is TGCGCCAGCAGCCAAGATCACTATAGCAATCAGCCCCAGCATTTT. Translated, it gives CASSQDHYSNQPQHF.